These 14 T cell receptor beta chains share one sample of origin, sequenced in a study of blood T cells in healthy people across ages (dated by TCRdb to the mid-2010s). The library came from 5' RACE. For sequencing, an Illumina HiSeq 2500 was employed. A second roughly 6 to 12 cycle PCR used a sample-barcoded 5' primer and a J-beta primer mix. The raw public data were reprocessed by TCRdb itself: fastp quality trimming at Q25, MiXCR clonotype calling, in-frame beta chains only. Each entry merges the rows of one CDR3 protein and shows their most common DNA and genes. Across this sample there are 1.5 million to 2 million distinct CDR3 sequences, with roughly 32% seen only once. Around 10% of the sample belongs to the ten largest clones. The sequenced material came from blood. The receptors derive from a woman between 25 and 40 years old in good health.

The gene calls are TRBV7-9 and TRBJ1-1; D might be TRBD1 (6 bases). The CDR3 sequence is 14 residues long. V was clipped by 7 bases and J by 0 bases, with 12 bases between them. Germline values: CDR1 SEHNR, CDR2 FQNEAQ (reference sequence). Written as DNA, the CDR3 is TGTGCCAGCACCCAGGGGCGGATGAACACTGAAGCTTTCTTT. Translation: CASTQGRMNTEAFF.

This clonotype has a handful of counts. CDR3 bases: TGTGCCATCAGTGAGCCCCGCGGAGCGGGAGTCGTTCACGCAAGCACAGATACGCAGTATTTT. Its protein is CAISEPRGAGVVHASTDTQYF. The V call is TRBV10-3, the J call TRBJ2-3; 8 bases line up with TRBD2. CDR3 length: 21 amino acids. V was clipped by 2 bases and J by 0 bases; unmatched bases: 19. From germline, CDR1 is ENHRY and CDR2 SYGVKD.

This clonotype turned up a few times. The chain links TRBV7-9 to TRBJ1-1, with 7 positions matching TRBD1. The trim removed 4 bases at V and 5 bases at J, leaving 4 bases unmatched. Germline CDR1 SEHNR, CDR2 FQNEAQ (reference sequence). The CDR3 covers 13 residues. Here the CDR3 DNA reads TGTGCCAGCAGCTATCAGGGGGGGACTGAAGCTTTCTTT. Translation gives CASSYQGGTEAFF.

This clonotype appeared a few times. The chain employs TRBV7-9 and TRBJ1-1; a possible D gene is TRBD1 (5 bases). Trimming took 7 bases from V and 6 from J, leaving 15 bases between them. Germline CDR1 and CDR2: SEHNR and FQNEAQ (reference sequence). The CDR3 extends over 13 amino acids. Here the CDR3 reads CASTPEGPPEAFF. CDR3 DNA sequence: TGTGCCAGCACCCCTGAGGGACCTCCTGAAGCTTTCTTT.

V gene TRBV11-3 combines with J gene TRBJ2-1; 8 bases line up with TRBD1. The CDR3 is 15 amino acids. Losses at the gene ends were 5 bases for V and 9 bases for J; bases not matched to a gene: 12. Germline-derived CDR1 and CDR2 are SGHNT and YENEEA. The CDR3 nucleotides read TGTGCCAGCAGCGTACGGGGACAGGCGAGGGGTGAGCAGTTCTTC. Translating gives CASSVRGQARGEQFF. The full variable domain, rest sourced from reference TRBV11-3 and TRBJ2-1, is EAGVVQSPRYKIIEKKQPVAFWCNPISGHNTLYWYLQNLGQGPELLIRYENEEAVDDSQLPKDRFSAERLKGVDSTLKIQPAELGDSAVYLCASSVRGQARGEQFFGPGTRLTVL.

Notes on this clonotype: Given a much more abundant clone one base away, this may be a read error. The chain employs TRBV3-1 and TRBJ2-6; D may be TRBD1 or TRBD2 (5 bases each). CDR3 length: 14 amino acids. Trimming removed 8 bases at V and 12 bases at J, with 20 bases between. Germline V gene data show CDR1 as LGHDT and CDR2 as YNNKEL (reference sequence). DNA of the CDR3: TGTGCCAGCGGCCCGCTGGGGGAAAATACCGTCCTGACTTTC. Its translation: CASGPLGENTVLTF.

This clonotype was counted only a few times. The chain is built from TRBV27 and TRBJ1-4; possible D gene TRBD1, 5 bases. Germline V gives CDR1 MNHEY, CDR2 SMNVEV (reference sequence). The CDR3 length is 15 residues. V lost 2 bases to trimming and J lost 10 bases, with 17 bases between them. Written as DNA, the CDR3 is TGTGCCAGCAGTTTAAGCGGGACGAAGGGCATAAAACTGTTTTTT. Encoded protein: CASSLSGTKGIKLFF.

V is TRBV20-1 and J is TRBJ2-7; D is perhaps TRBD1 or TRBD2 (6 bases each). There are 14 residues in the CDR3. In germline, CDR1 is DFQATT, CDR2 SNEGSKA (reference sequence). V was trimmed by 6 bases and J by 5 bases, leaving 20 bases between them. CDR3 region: CSARKGGPVDEQYF. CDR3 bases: TGCAGTGCCCGGAAGGGGGGACCGGTCGACGAGCAGTACTTC.

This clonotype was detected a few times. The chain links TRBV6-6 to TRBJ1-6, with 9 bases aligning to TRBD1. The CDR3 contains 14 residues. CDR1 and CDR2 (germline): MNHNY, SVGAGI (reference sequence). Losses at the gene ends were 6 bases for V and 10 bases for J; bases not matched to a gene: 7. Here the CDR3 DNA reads TGTGCCAGCAGCGCGACAGGGGGGGAGTCACCCCTCCACTTT. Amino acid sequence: CASSATGGESPLHF.

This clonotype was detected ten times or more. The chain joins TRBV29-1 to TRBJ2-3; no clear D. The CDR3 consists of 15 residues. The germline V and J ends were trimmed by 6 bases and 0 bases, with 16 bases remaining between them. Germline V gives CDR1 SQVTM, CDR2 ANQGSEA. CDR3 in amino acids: CSVLGRLLSTDTQYF. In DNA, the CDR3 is TGCAGCGTCCTAGGGCGTCTACTTAGCACAGATACGCAGTATTTT.

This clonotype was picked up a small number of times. CDR3: CASSVGRVSSYEQYF. CDR3 in DNA: TGTGCCAGCAGCGTCGGTCGGGTGAGCTCCTACGAGCAGTACTTC. V is TRBV2 and J is TRBJ2-7; no clear D. The germline V and J ends were trimmed by 6 bases and 0 bases, with 15 bases remaining between them. Germline values: CDR1 SNHLY, CDR2 FYNNEI. The CDR3 is 15 amino acids.

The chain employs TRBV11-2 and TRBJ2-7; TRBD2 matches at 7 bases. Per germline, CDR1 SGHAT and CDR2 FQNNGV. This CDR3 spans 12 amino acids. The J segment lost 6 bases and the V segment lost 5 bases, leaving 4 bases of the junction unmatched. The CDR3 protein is CASSPAGTEQYV. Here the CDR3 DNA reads TGTGCCAGCAGCCCAGCGGGGACCGAGCAGTACGTC.

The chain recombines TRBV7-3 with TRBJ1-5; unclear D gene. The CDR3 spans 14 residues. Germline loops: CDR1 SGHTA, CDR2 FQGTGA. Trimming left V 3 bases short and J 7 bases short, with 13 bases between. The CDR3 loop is CASSFKTFWQPQHF. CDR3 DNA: TGTGCCAGCAGCTTTAAGACCTTTTGGCAGCCCCAGCATTTT.

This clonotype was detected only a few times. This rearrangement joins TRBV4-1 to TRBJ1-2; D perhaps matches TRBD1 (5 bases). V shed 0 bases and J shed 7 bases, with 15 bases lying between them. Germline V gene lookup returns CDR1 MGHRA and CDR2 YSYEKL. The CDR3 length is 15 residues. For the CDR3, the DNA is TGCGCCAGCAGCCAAGAGGTCCTAGGGGCGCGTGGCTACACCTTC. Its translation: CASSQEVLGARGYTF.